This T cell receptor beta chain emerged from a study of naive and memory T cell subsets. Study results and limitations: Findings for naive and memory subsets could not be checked against ground truth. The power law exponent of TCR abundance differed between naive and memory cells.

A word on this clonotype: Antigen specificity is unknown.

Both TRBC1 and TRBC2 were covered by a beta constant-region primer of two equimolar oligonucleotides. TCRdb processed the UMI-ligation and nested PCR reads anew with MiXCR; each CDR3 protein has one entry. The data hold around 160,000 distinct CDR3 sequences, with about 18% observed a single time. The CDR3 extends over 12 amino acids. The germline V gene encodes CDR1 LGHDT and CDR2 YNNKEL (reference sequence). J lost 6 bases, V lost 6 bases, and 5 bases had no gene match. The sample was naive CD4+ T cells from blood. This sequence joins TRBV3-1 and TRBJ2-7; TRBD1 agrees at 7 bases. This TCR derives from a human donor in good health. Written as DNA, the CDR3 is TGTGCCAGCAGTATCGGGACAGCCGAGCAGTACTTC. Amino acid sequence: CASSIGTAEQYF.